The next 22 T cell receptor beta chains were all read from a single sample in a study of blood T cells in healthy people across ages (dated by TCRdb to the mid-2010s). Receptor libraries were prepared by 5' RACE. A second about 7 to 12 cycle PCR used a sample-barcoded 5' primer and a J-beta primer mix. The public reads were run again by TCRdb, first through fastp at Q25 and then through MiXCR, and only productive beta chains were kept. Each CDR3 protein gets just one entry, which takes the most common genes and DNA from the rows behind it. The sample table lists around 1,800,000 distinct CDR3 sequences, 39% of them with a count of one. The ten largest clones take up 23% of the sample. Sequencing used blood. The receptors come from a human donor in good health.

This clonotype showed up just a few times. The rearrangement uses TRBV7-2 and TRBJ2-1, with D perhaps TRBD2 (5 bases). The CDR3 loop spans 12 amino acids. Trimming removed 5 bases from V and 10 bases from J, with 12 bases in between. Germline-derived CDR1 and CDR2 are SGHTA and FQGNSA. The CDR3, as DNA: TGTGCCAGCAGCACGTACCGAGGGGAGCAGTTCTTC. This sequence encodes CASSTYRGEQFF.

The chain carries TRBV12-3 or TRBV12-4 and TRBJ2-7; TRBD1 matches at 8 bases. The J segment lost 2 bases and the V segment lost 4 bases, leaving 10 bases of the junction unmatched. There are 16 residues in the CDR3. The CDR3 nucleotides read TGTGCCAGCAGTTCTTCCGACAGGGGACCTCCCTACGAGCAGTACTTC. Protein product: CASSSSDRGPPYEQYF.

The V and J genes are TRBV4-1 and TRBJ2-1, with D perhaps given as TRBD1 or TRBD2 (7 bases each). The V end was cut by 3 bases, the J end by 2 bases, with 11 bases between. CDR1 and CDR2 (germline): MGHRA, YSYEKL. This CDR3 is 15 amino acids long. DNA of the CDR3: TGCGCCAGCAGCCATCCAGGGGGGGCCTACAATGAGCAGTTCTTC. Protein: CASSHPGGAYNEQFF.

This clonotype showed up just a few times. The chain has TRBV2 and TRBJ2-7; no clear D. This CDR3 comprises 14 residues. The ends were cut back, 0 bases at V and 0 bases at J, with 6 bases in the middle. Per the germline V gene, CDR1 is SNHLY and CDR2 is FYNNEI. CDR3 DNA: TGTGCCAGCAGTGAAGCGCTTCACTCCTACGAGCAGTACTTC. This gives the protein CASSEALHSYEQYF.

The chain links TRBV5-1 to TRBJ1-1; 8 nucleotides agree with TRBD1. Germline V gene lookup returns CDR1 SGHRS and CDR2 YFSETQ. The CDR3 totals 16 residues. V dropped 2 bases and J dropped 0; count of bases not matched to a gene: 6. This CDR3 is CASSFRTGRMNTEAFF. DNA of the CDR3: TGCGCCAGCAGCTTCAGGACAGGGAGAATGAACACTGAAGCTTTCTTT.

This clonotype was detected once. The chain has TRBV5-5 and TRBJ1-1, with D possibly matching TRBD1 (5 bases). Germline lookup yields CDR1 SGHKS and CDR2 YYEKEE (reference sequence). This CDR3 is 14 amino acids long. V was cut by 3 bases and J by 6 bases, with 15 bases left in between. CDR3 sequence (DNA): TGTGCCAGCAGCTGGGGCAGGGTAGAGGCTGAAGCTTTCTTT. It yields the protein CASSWGRVEAEAFF.

This clonotype was found a few times. This sequence joins TRBV6-7 and TRBJ2-7; D perhaps matches TRBD1 (5 bases). TRBV6-7 is marked as an open reading frame, function uncertain. V gave up 3 bases and J gave up 0 bases, with 15 bases separating them. The CDR3 is made up of 16 amino acids. This chain's CDR3 is CASSYTPDSFSYEQYF. For the CDR3, the DNA is TGTGCCAGCAGTTATACGCCAGACAGCTTCTCCTACGAGCAGTACTTC.

The V call is TRBV5-1, the J call TRBJ2-7, with D perhaps TRBD1 (5 bases). The germline V gene encodes CDR1 SGHRS and CDR2 YFSETQ. There are 15 residues in the CDR3. Trimming shortened V by 0 bases and J by 5 bases, and 15 bases separated the two germline ends. The CDR3 protein is CASSLVAGIPDEQYF. CDR3 DNA sequence: TGCGCCAGCAGCTTGGTTGCAGGGATTCCCGACGAGCAGTACTTC.

The chain combines TRBV4-3 with TRBJ1-5, with D possibly being TRBD1 (5 bases). The CDR3 runs 16 residues. From germline, CDR1 is LGHNA and CDR2 YSLEER. Deletions cut 0 bases from V and 1 base from J, with 10 bases between. The CDR3 protein is CASSQDTTDSNQPQHF. As DNA, the CDR3 is TGCGCCAGCAGCCAAGATACGACAGACAGCAATCAGCCCCAGCATTTT.

This chain uses TRBV15 with TRBJ1-2, with no clear D. Deletions cut 4 bases from V and 3 bases from J, with 15 bases between. There are 15 residues in the CDR3. Germline V lookup: CDR1 LNHNV, CDR2 YYDKDF (reference sequence). CDR3 DNA sequence: TGTGCCACCAGCACGTACCCGGGTAGGGACTATGGCTACACCTTC. This codes for CATSTYPGRDYGYTF.

The chain has TRBV4-3 and TRBJ2-3, with 12 nucleotides matching TRBD2. Trimming took 0 bases from V and 2 from J; bases not matched to a gene: 12. CDR1 is LGHNA, CDR2 YSLEER, per germline. The CDR3 extends over 20 amino acids. As DNA, the CDR3 is TGCGCCAGCAGCCAAGATTCCACTAGCGGGGGGCTACTAATCACAGATACGCAGTATTTT. It encodes CASSQDSTSGGLLITDTQYF.

This chain connects TRBV7-8 to TRBJ2-1; tentative D call: TRBD2 (6 bases). Germline V lookup: CDR1 SGHVS, CDR2 FQNEAQ. Trimming cost V 2 bases and J 1 base, with 15 bases left between them. The CDR3 has 17 residues. Here the CDR3 reads CASSLWAGTYSYNEQFF. CDR3 sequence (DNA): TGTGCCAGCAGCTTATGGGCGGGGACTTATTCCTACAATGAGCAGTTCTTC.

The J gene is TRBJ2-3, the V gene TRBV6-6; D may correspond to TRBD1 or TRBD2 (6 bases each). Per the germline V gene, CDR1 is MNHNY and CDR2 is SVGAGI (reference sequence). CDR3 length: 15 residues. V lost 2 bases and J 7 bases, leaving 16 bases between the germline ends. The CDR3 loop reads CASSYRDGGPHTQYF. The CDR3 DNA reads TGTGCCAGCAGTTACCGGGACGGGGGCCCCCATACGCAGTATTTT.

J is TRBJ2-1 and V is TRBV3-1, with TRBD2 matching over 8 bases. The V gene end was trimmed by 0 bases and the J gene end by 0 bases; junction bases not matched to a gene: 7. The CDR3 runs to 18 residues. The germline gives CDR1 LGHDT, CDR2 YNNKEL (reference sequence). The CDR3 sequence is CASSQDPGLESSYNEQFF. The CDR3 bases are TGTGCCAGCAGCCAAGATCCGGGACTAGAAAGCTCCTACAATGAGCAGTTCTTC.

This clonotype was recorded at least ten times. V gene TRBV5-1 combines with J gene TRBJ2-7; 7 nucleotides agree with TRBD1. V dropped 3 bases and J dropped 6; count of bases not matched to a gene: 6. Germline-derived CDR1 and CDR2 are SGHRS and YFSETQ. The CDR3 is 13 residues long. The CDR3 DNA is TGCGCCAGCAGCTGGGGGACAGAGGGCGAGCAGTACTTC. Translated, it gives CASSWGTEGEQYF.

A few counts support this clonotype. The chain joins TRBV5-5 to TRBJ2-3; D tentatively fits TRBD1 or TRBD2 (6 bases each). Looked up from germline, CDR1 is SGHKS and CDR2 is YYEKEE (reference sequence). The V end lost 3 bases, the J end lost 5 bases, and 22 bases lay between the germline ends. This CDR3 is built from 17 residues. CDR3 in DNA: TGTGCCAGCAGCTATAGACTATCGGGGGCCCCCGAAGATACGCAGTATTTT. Amino acids: CASSYRLSGAPEDTQYF.

This clonotype was counted only a few times. This sequence joins TRBV29-1 and TRBJ1-1; 9 bases line up with TRBD1. This CDR3 spans 13 amino acids. With V trimmed by 7 bases and J by 3 bases, 6 bases remained unmatched. Germline CDR1 and CDR2: SQVTM and ANQGSEA. As DNA, the CDR3 is TGCAGCGCCGATCGGGACAGGGACACTGAAGCTTTCTTT. Translating gives CSADRDRDTEAFF.

As concerns this clonotype: The junction and the germline gene differ at one end; a read error may be behind it. The chain recombines TRBV20-1 with TRBJ1-4; D is perhaps TRBD1 (6 bases). CDR1 and CDR2 from the germline V gene are DFQATT and SNEGSKA (reference sequence). The CDR3 runs 12 residues. Here the CDR3 reads CSARGGRGKLFF. In DNA, the CDR3 is TGCAGTGCCAGAGGGGGGCGCGGAAAACTGTTTTTT.

This chain joins TRBV12-3 or TRBV12-4 and TRBJ1-2, with D possibly being TRBD1 (6 bases). Trimming cost V 5 bases and J 6 bases, with 19 bases left between them. This CDR3 is built from 15 residues. DNA for the CDR3: TGTGCCAGCAGTCCAACAGGGTATCTGGCAGATGGCTACACCTTC. Translating it yields CASSPTGYLADGYTF.

The CDR3 reads CASGPQGIGQPQHF. CDR3 nucleotides: TGTGCTAGTGGCCCTCAGGGTATTGGCCAGCCCCAGCATTTT. The gene calls are TRBV12-5 and TRBJ1-5; possibly TRBD1 for D (5 bases). The CDR3 spans 14 residues. The V gene's germline CDR1 is LGHNT and CDR2 FRNRAP. Trimming took off 6 bases at V and 7 bases at J, with 16 bases between the two ends.

The rearrangement links TRBV10-3 to TRBJ1-5, with a weak D call TRBD1 (6 bases). The CDR3 runs 15 residues. The germline V and J ends were trimmed by 3 bases and 6 bases, with 15 bases remaining between them. Germline CDR1 is ENHRY and CDR2 is SYGVKD. The CDR3 is CAISEPNTGFQPQHF. The CDR3 DNA is TGTGCCATCAGTGAACCAAACACAGGGTTTCAGCCCCAGCATTTT.

The chain uses TRBV15 and TRBJ2-7; 9 bases line up with TRBD1. The CDR3 sequence is 17 residues long. Germline V lookup: CDR1 LNHNV, CDR2 YYDKDF (reference sequence). V shed 0 bases and J 5 bases; nucleotides not matched to a gene: 11. CDR3 nucleotide sequence: TGTGCCACCAGCAGAGAGTTCTGGACAGGGGTATCCCACGAGCAGTACTTC. This codes for CATSREFWTGVSHEQYF.